What follows is one T cell receptor beta chain and its context. Per the germline V gene, CDR1 is KGHSH and CDR2 is LQKENI. The CDR3 length is 19 residues. The V segment lost 3 bases and the J segment 0 bases; nucleotides outside the gene matches: 11. This sample was included in a study of T cell changes during pregnancy in multiple sclerosis. Sequenced by immunoSEQ multiplex PCR; TCRdb stores in-frame clones only, minus some. The data hold about 40,000 clones, with 70% to 90% observed a single time. This chain joins TRBV18 and TRBJ1-4, with 9 positions matching TRBD1. Sequenced material: CD4+ T cells from peripheral blood mononuclear cells, taken in the first trimester of pregnancy. The TCR sequence derives from a female donor with multiple sclerosis, enrolled in a pregnancy study. CDR3 sequence reads: CASSPRGQGWMATNEKLFF. The CDR3 region has the DNA TGTGCCAGCTCACCTCGGGGACAGGGCTGGATGGCAACTAATGAAAAACTGTTTTTT.